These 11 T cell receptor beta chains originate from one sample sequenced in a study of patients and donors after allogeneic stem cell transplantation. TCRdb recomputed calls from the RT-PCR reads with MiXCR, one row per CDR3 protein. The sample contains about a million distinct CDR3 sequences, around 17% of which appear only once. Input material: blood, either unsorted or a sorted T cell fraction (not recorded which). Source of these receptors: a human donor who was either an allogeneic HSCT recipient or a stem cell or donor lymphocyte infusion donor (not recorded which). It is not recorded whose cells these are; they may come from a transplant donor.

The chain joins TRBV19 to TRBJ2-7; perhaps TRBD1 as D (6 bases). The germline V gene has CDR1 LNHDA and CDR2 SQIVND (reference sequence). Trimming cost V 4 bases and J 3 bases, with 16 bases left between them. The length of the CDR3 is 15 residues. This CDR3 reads CASSTQGDPNYEQYF. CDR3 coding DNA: TGTGCCAGTAGTACACAGGGAGACCCTAACTACGAGCAGTACTTC.

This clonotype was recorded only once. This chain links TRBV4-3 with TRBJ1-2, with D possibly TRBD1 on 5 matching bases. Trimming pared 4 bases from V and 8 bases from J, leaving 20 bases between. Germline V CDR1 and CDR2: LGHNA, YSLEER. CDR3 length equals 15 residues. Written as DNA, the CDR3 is TGCGCCAGCAGCCTTACACATCAGGGTTCAGAGGGCTACACCTTC. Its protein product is CASSLTHQGSEGYTF.

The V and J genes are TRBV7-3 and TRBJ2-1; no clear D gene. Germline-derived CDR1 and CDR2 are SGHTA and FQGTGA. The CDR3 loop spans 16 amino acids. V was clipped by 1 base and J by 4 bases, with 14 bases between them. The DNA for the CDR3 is TGTGCCAGCAGCTTAAGGGCAGGCAAGAGGTACAATGAGCAGTTCTTC. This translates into CASSLRAGKRYNEQFF.

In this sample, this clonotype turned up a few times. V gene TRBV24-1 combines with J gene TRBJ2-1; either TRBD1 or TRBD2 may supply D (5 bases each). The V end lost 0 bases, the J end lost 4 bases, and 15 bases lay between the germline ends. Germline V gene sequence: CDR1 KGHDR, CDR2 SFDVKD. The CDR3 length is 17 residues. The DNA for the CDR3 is TGTGCCACCAGTGATTTGCGGTCGGGGCGATTTTACAATGAGCAGTTCTTC. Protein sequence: CATSDLRSGRFYNEQFF.

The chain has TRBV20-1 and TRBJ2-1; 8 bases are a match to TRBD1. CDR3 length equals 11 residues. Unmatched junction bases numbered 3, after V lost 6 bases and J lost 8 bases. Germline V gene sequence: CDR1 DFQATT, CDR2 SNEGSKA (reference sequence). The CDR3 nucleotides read TGCAGTGCGCCGACAGGGGATGAGCAGTTCTTC. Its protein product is CSAPTGDEQFF.

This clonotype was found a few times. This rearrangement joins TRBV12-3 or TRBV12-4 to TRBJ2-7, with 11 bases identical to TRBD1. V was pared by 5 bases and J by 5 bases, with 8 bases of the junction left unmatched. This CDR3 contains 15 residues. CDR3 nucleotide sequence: TGTGCCAGCAGTGGGGGGGGACAGGGGGGCCACGAGCAGTACTTC. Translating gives CASSGGGQGGHEQYF.

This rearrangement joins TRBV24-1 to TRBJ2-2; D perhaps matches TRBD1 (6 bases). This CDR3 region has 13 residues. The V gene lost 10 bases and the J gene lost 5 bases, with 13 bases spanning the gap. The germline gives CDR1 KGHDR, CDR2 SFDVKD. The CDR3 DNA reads TGTGCCACGTCACAGGGTGGGACCGGGGAGCTGTTTTTT. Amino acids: CATSQGGTGELFF.

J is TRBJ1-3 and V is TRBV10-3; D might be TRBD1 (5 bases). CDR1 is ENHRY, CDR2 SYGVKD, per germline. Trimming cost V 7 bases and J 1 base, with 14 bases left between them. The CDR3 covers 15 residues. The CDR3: CAITRGEDSGNTIYF. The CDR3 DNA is TGTGCCATCACGCGGGGGGAGGATTCTGGAAACACCATATATTTT.

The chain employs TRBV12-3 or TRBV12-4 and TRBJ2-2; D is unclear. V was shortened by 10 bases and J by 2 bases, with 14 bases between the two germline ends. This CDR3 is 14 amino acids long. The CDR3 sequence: CAMTVAPNTGELFF. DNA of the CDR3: TGTGCCATGACCGTGGCTCCCAACACCGGGGAGCTGTTTTTT.

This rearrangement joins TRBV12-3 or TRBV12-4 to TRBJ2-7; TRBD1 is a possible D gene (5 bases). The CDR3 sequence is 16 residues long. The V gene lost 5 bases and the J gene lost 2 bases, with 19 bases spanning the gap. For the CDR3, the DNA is TGTGCCAGCAGTCAGACCCCAGGGTCACCCACCTACGAGCAGTACTTC. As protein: CASSQTPGSPTYEQYF.

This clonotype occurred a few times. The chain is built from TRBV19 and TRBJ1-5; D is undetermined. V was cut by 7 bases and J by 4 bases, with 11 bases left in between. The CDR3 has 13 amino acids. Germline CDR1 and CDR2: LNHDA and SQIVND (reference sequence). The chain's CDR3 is CASTQMGNQPQHF. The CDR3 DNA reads TGTGCCAGTACCCAAATGGGGAATCAGCCCCAGCATTTT. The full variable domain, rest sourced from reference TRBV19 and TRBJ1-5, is DGGITQSPKYLFRKEGQNVTLSCEQNLNHDAMYWYRQDPGQGLRLIYYSQIVNDFQKGDIAEGYSVSREKKESFPLTVTSAQKNPTAFYLCASTQMGNQPQHFGDGTRLSIL.